The 29 T cell receptor beta chains in this list originate from one sample, sequenced in a study of blood T cell repertoires in COVID-19. Method: immunoSEQ multiplex PCR; TCRdb's copy keeps in-frame clones and lacks some. The repertoire has 72,000 or so clones, roughly 80% of them found once; the top ten carry around a sixth. Sequenced material: peripheral blood. Receptors originate from a man between 65 and 85 years old who had recovered from COVID-19.

This clone showed up just a few times. The J gene is TRBJ2-7, the V gene TRBV7-9, with TRBD1 as a possible D gene (7 bases). The CDR3 consists of 14 residues. CDR1 and CDR2 (germline): SEHNR, FQNEAQ (reference sequence). Trimming removed 2 bases at V and 6 bases at J, with 14 bases between. The CDR3 reads CASSLTRDSLEQYF. DNA of the CDR3: TGTGCCAGCAGCTTAACGCGGGACAGCCTCGAGCAGTACTTC.

This sequence joins TRBV19 and TRBJ1-5, with TRBD1 as a possible D gene (5 bases). The CDR3 length is 15 residues. V was cut by 4 bases and J by 7 bases, with 17 bases left in between. Germline V gives CDR1 LNHDA, CDR2 SQIVND (reference sequence). The CDR3 DNA follows: TGTGCCAGTAGTACCGACCCGGCCAGGGCACAGCCCCAGCATTTT. Encoded protein: CASSTDPARAQPQHF.

The chain employs TRBV29-1 and TRBJ1-1; 9 nucleotides line up with TRBD1. The length of the CDR3 is 12 residues. The V and J ends lost 6 bases and 3 bases, in that order; junction bases with no gene match: 2. Germline CDR1 SQVTM, CDR2 ANQGSEA. CDR3 in DNA: TGCAGCGTGAGGACAGGGGACACTGAAGCTTTCTTT. It translates to CSVRTGDTEAFF.

The chain joins TRBV6-5 to TRBJ1-2; D is undetermined. Trimming took off 4 bases at V and 0 bases at J, with 9 bases between the two ends. Per germline, CDR1 MNHEY and CDR2 SVGAGI. This CDR3 spans 14 amino acids. CDR3 coding DNA: TGTGCCAGCAGTTTCAGATCCACTAACTATGGCTACACCTTC. Its protein product is CASSFRSTNYGYTF.

The chain carries TRBV27 and TRBJ1-4; D unclear. V shed 6 bases and J shed 5 bases, with 16 bases lying between them. In germline, CDR1 is MNHEY, CDR2 SMNVEV (reference sequence). The CDR3 totals 15 residues. The CDR3 is CASSRSPEANEKLFF. CDR3 in DNA: TGTGCCAGCAGCCGATCCCCGGAGGCCAATGAAAAACTGTTTTTT.

The rearrangement joins TRBV29-1 to TRBJ2-5; 9 nucleotides align to TRBD2. Germline assignment: CDR1 SQVTM and CDR2 ANQGSEA. Trimming removed 3 bases from V and 5 bases from J; junction bases left unmatched: 25. CDR3 length equals 20 residues. CDR3 coding DNA: TGCAGCGTTGAGGCCCAGGGAGGGTATAGCGGGAGATCTGGGGGGGAGACCCAGTACTTC. Protein product: CSVEAQGGYSGRSGGETQYF.

V usage is TRBV18 and J usage is TRBJ1-1; 7 nucleotides align to TRBD1. The CDR3 is 14 amino acids. Germline assignment: CDR1 KGHSH and CDR2 LQKENI. V shed 6 bases and J 1 base; nucleotides not matched to a gene: 5. The DNA of the CDR3 is TGTGCCAGCTCCCAAGGACAGGCGAACACTGAAGCTTTCTTT. Its protein product is CASSQGQANTEAFF.

The chain links TRBV5-6 to TRBJ2-1; D possibly corresponds to TRBD2 (5 bases). The germline V gene has CDR1 SGHDT and CDR2 YYEEEE. V lost 5 bases and J lost 7, with 13 bases in between. The CDR3 runs to 13 residues. The CDR3 here is CASSFDPGNEQFF. The CDR3 DNA reads as TGTGCCAGCAGTTTCGACCCGGGGAATGAGCAGTTCTTC.

J is TRBJ1-2 and V is TRBV7-9, with D possibly TRBD1 on 5 matching bases. V was cut by 5 bases and J by 7 bases, with 11 bases left in between. The CDR3 is 12 residues long. The V gene's germline CDR1 is SEHNR and CDR2 FQNEAQ (reference sequence). The chain's CDR3 is CASSASTGGYTF. CDR3 sequence (DNA): TGTGCCAGCAGCGCCTCTACAGGTGGCTACACCTTC.

The V gene is TRBV19, the J gene TRBJ1-6; D is perhaps TRBD1 (6 bases). Trimming removed 5 bases at V and 1 base at J, with 12 bases between. Germline V gene lookup returns CDR1 LNHDA and CDR2 SQIVND (reference sequence). CDR3 length: 16 amino acids. The CDR3 region is CASSVHRVSYNSPLHF. The DNA for the CDR3 is TGTGCCAGTAGTGTTCACAGGGTATCCTATAATTCACCCCTCCACTTT.

A few counts support this clone. This chain connects TRBV2 to TRBJ1-1; D perhaps matches TRBD1 (6 bases). V lost 6 bases to trimming and J lost 0 bases, with 11 bases between them. CDR1 is SNHLY, CDR2 FYNNEI, per germline. This CDR3 has 14 amino acids. The CDR3 nucleotides read TGTGCCAGCAGAGGGGGAAGGATGAACACTGAAGCTTTCTTT. Its translation is CASRGGRMNTEAFF.

This chain links TRBV7-2 with TRBJ1-1, with a weak D call TRBD1 (6 bases). This CDR3 is 14 amino acids long. V shed 1 base and J shed 8 bases, with 14 bases lying between them. The germline CDR1 and CDR2 sequences are SGHTA and FQGNSA. DNA for the CDR3: TGTGCCAGCAGCTTAGACGGTGGGAGGGGGGAAGCTTTCTTT. Protein sequence: CASSLDGGRGEAFF. The complete variable domain, with remaining parts taken from reference TRBV7-2 and TRBJ1-1, reads GAGVSQSPSNKVTEKGKDVELRCDPISGHTALYWYRQSLGQGLEFLIYFQGNSAPDKSGLPSDRFSAERTGGSVSTLTIQRTQQEDSAVYLCASSLDGGRGEAFFGQGTRLTVV.

The V gene is TRBV2, the J gene TRBJ2-1; TRBD1 aligns across 12 bases. Unmatched junction bases numbered 1, after V lost 3 bases and J lost 4 bases. CDR3 length: 15 amino acids. Looked up from germline, CDR1 is SNHLY and CDR2 is FYNNEI. The CDR3: CASSEGQGAYNEQFF. CDR3 nucleotides: TGTGCCAGCAGTGAGGGACAGGGGGCGTACAATGAGCAGTTCTTC.

The chain uses TRBV10-1 and TRBJ2-5; D is unclear. The CDR3 runs to 14 residues. Trimming took off 2 bases at V and 1 base at J, with 8 bases between the two ends. Germline V gene lookup returns CDR1 WNHNN and CDR2 SYGVQD (reference sequence). The CDR3 DNA reads as TGCGCCAGCAGTGAGGTGGGCTTCCAAGAGACCCAGTACTTC. It translates to CASSEVGFQETQYF.

This chain uses TRBV27 with TRBJ2-1; TRBD2 aligns across 11 bases. The V and J ends lost 8 bases and 9 bases, in that order; junction bases with no gene match: 6. Germline CDR1 reads MNHEY; CDR2 reads SMNVEV (reference sequence). There are 13 residues in the CDR3. The CDR3 is CASRGTSGSEQFF. CDR3 coding DNA: TGTGCCAGCCGAGGGACTAGCGGATCTGAGCAGTTCTTC.

The rearrangement joins TRBV7-8 to TRBJ2-7; tentative D call: TRBD1 (6 bases). V was trimmed by 2 bases and J by 5 bases, leaving 13 bases between them. The CDR3 consists of 14 residues. Germline V lookup: CDR1 SGHVS, CDR2 FQNEAQ. CDR3 nucleotides: TGTGCCAGCAGCTTAACCCGGACAGAGCACGAGCAGTACTTC. It yields the protein CASSLTRTEHEQYF.

In its sample, this clone was seen once. The CDR3 coding sequence is TGTGCCAGCTCACCACCAGGAGACTACAATCAGCCCCAGCATTTT. Translation: CASSPPGDYNQPQHF. J is TRBJ1-5 and V is TRBV18; unclear D gene. Trimming shortened V by 0 bases and J by 3 bases, and 9 bases separated the two germline ends. Germline assignment: CDR1 KGHSH and CDR2 LQKENI. This CDR3 is built from 15 residues. The full variable domain, its missing parts supplied by reference TRBV18 and TRBJ1-5, is NAGVMQNPRHLVRRRGQEARLRCSPMKGHSHVYWYRQLPEEGLKFMVYLQKENIIDESGMPKERFSAEFPKEGPSILRIQQVVRGDSAAYFCASSPPGDYNQPQHFGDGTRLSIL.

V and J are TRBV18 and TRBJ2-2; the D gene is possibly TRBD1 (5 bases). V gave up 0 bases and J gave up 8 bases, with 16 bases separating them. The germline V gene encodes CDR1 KGHSH and CDR2 LQKENI. There are 16 residues in the CDR3. The CDR3 region is CASSPPRIRQLGELFF. The CDR3 DNA follows: TGTGCCAGCTCACCACCACGCATAAGACAGCTTGGGGAGCTGTTTTTT.

The chain joins TRBV20-1 to TRBJ2-7; the D is unclear. Trimming shortened V by 3 bases and J by 4 bases, and 7 bases separated the two germline ends. The CDR3 is 11 amino acids. Germline assignment: CDR1 DFQATT and CDR2 SNEGSKA (reference sequence). The CDR3 DNA is TGCAGTGCTAGTCCTAATTACGAGCAGTACTTC. Translated, it gives CSASPNYEQYF.

This clone was picked up a small number of times. This rearrangement joins TRBV7-9 to TRBJ2-1; D may be TRBD1 (6 bases). The CDR3 totals 15 residues. Trimming shortened V by 1 base and J by 1 base, and 8 bases separated the two germline ends. Germline V gene sequence: CDR1 SEHNR, CDR2 FQNEAQ (reference sequence). The CDR3 sequence: CASSLGQGSYNEQFF. For the CDR3, the DNA is TGTGCCAGCAGCTTAGGGCAGGGGTCCTACAATGAGCAGTTCTTC. The full variable domain, in which reference TRBV7-9 and TRBJ2-1 provide the parts outside the CDR3, is DTGVSQNPRHKITKRGQNVTFRCDPISEHNRLYWYRQTLGQGPEFLTYFQNEAQLEKSRLLSDRFSAERPKGSFSTLEIQRTEQGDSAMYLCASSLGQGSYNEQFFGPGTRLTVL.

The rearrangement uses TRBV5-4 and TRBJ2-3; the D is unclear. CDR1 and CDR2 (germline): SGHNT, YYREEE (reference sequence). The CDR3 runs 16 residues. Trimming left V 3 bases short and J 0 bases short, with 14 bases between. CDR3 in amino acids: CASSSAQRASTDTQYF. Written as DNA, the CDR3 is TGTGCCAGCAGCTCGGCCCAGCGTGCTAGCACAGATACGCAGTATTTT.

V gene TRBV5-1 combines with J gene TRBJ2-5; TRBD2 matches 13 bases. J gave up 7 bases and V 5 bases, and 8 bases lay outside the gene matches. The germline V gene encodes CDR1 SGHRS and CDR2 YFSETQ. The CDR3 contains 15 residues. Here the CDR3 reads CASSSGLAGEGTQYF. CDR3 nucleotide sequence: TGCGCCAGCAGTTCCGGACTAGCGGGAGAGGGGACCCAGTACTTC.

The chain recombines TRBV5-1 with TRBJ2-1, with 7 bases identical to TRBD2. The CDR3 length is 14 residues. Germline values: CDR1 SGHRS, CDR2 YFSETQ. J gave up 14 bases and V 0 bases, and 11 bases lay outside the gene matches. The CDR3 nucleotides read TGCGCCAGCAGCTTGGCGCGGACTAGTGGGAATGAGTTCTTC. Amino acid sequence: CASSLARTSGNEFF. Drawing the rest from reference TRBV5-1 and TRBJ2-1, the complete variable domain is KAGVTQTPRYLIKTRGQQVTLSCSPISGHRSVSWYQQTPGQGLQFLFEYFSETQRNKGNFPGRFSGRQFSNSRSEMNVSTLELGDSALYLCASSLARTSGNEFFGPGTRLTVL.

This clone showed up just once. This chain uses TRBV5-1 with TRBJ2-7; 7 nucleotides agree with TRBD1. The CDR3 consists of 14 residues. Germline V gives CDR1 SGHRS, CDR2 YFSETQ. With 4 bases clipped from V and 6 bases from J, the junction kept 10 bases outside the gene matches. Written as DNA, the CDR3 is TGCGCCAGCAGCATAGGGGACAGCCTCGCCGAGCAGTACTTC. The encoded protein is CASSIGDSLAEQYF.

Only a few counts were recorded for this clone. This rearrangement joins TRBV12-5 to TRBJ1-1; 7 nucleotides align to TRBD1. Germline V lookup: CDR1 LGHNT, CDR2 FRNRAP. V dropped 2 bases and J dropped 4; count of bases not matched to a gene: 4. The CDR3 spans 14 residues. For the CDR3, the DNA is TGTGCTAGTGGTTTGCAGGGGGGCCCCACTGAAGCTTTCTTT. Its protein is CASGLQGGPTEAFF. Full variable domain (rest looked up from reference TRBV12-5 and TRBJ1-1): DARVTQTPRHKVTEMGQEVTMRCQPILGHNTVFWYRQTMMQGLELLAYFRNRAPLDDSGMPKDRFSAEMPDATLATLKIQPSEPRDSAVYFCASGLQGGPTEAFFGQGTRLTVV.

This clone has only one observation. This chain uses TRBV19 with TRBJ2-6; 9 bases match TRBD1. CDR3 length: 17 amino acids. The junction had 9 bases not matched to a gene; V was cut back by 9 bases and J by 0 bases. CDR1 LNHDA and CDR2 SQIVND come from the germline V gene (reference sequence). The DNA of the CDR3 is TGTGCCAGGGGGACCGGGACAGGGAGCTCTGGGGCCAACGTCCTGACTTTC. Its protein product is CARGTGTGSSGANVLTF.

The sample holds one count of this clone. The V and J genes are TRBV12-1 and TRBJ1-1. TRBV12-1 constitutes a pseudogene. CDR3 length equals 17 residues. The CDR3 DNA reads TGTGCCAGCAGCTTTGCGACAGAACCCCGGGAGTTTACTGAAGCTTTCTTT. It is translated as CASSFATEPREFTEAFF.

This clone showed up just a few times. This chain links TRBV9 with TRBJ2-7; D unresolved. Trimming removed 0 bases at V and 1 base at J, with 8 bases between. The V gene's germline CDR1 is SGDLS and CDR2 YYNGEE. The CDR3 length is 14 residues. Here the CDR3 DNA reads TGTGCCAGCAGCGTAGAATCAGTGTCCTACGAGCAGTACTTC. Encoded protein: CASSVESVSYEQYF.

The J gene is TRBJ1-5, the V gene TRBV30, with 7 bases aligning to TRBD1. The CDR3 length is 15 residues. V shed 4 bases and J 2 bases; nucleotides not matched to a gene: 8. Germline CDR1 is GTSNPN and CDR2 is SVGIG (reference sequence). The CDR3 here is CAWNPGTARNQPQHF. CDR3 in DNA: TGTGCCTGGAACCCAGGGACAGCTCGCAATCAGCCCCAGCATTTT.